What follows are 7 T cell receptor beta chains derived from one specimen sequenced in a study of post-analysis software for immune sequencing data. Overall study results and limits: Comparison of patients with controls showed 4 to 6 TRBV segments more frequent in patients, TRBV5-6, TRBV5-1 and TRBV20-1 among them.

Presence of unique molecular identifiers characterized the TCR beta cDNA libraries. TCRdb reprocessed the PCR reads with MiXCR, giving one entry per CDR3 protein. The table has hundreds of thousands of distinct CDR3 sequences, roughly half seen once. Their antigen targets remain unknown. The sequencing sample was made of blood. The origin of the receptors is a girl under 18 with multiple sclerosis.

This chain uses TRBV9 with TRBJ1-2; a weak D match, TRBD1 (6 bases). The germline V and J ends were trimmed by 3 bases and 4 bases, with 10 bases remaining between them. The CDR3 length is 13 residues. The germline CDR1 and CDR2 sequences are SGDLS and YYNGEE. CDR3 nucleotide sequence: TGTGCCAGCAGCGAACCGGGGGCCTATGGCTACACCTTC. Amino acid sequence: CASSEPGAYGYTF.

The V call is TRBV4-1, the J call TRBJ2-1, with TRBD1 matching 7 bases. Germline loops: CDR1 MGHRA, CDR2 YSYEKL. The CDR3 consists of 16 residues. V gave up 0 bases and J gave up 3 bases; unmatched junction bases: 5. The CDR3, as DNA: TGCGCCAGCAGCCAAGAGAACAGGGGAAGCTACAATGAGCAGTTCTTC. It codes for CASSQENRGSYNEQFF.

The chain is built from TRBV4-2 and TRBJ2-1; the D gene is possibly TRBD1 (6 bases). Germline V gene lookup returns CDR1 LGHNA and CDR2 YNFKEQ. The V end lost 8 bases, the J end lost 4 bases, and 12 bases lay between the germline ends. The CDR3 runs 13 residues. The CDR3 here is CASSGTSYNEQFF. In DNA form, the CDR3 reads TGTGCCAGCTCCGGGACATCTTACAATGAGCAGTTCTTC.

The rearrangement joins TRBV20-1 to TRBJ2-7; 10 nucleotides match TRBD1. The V and J ends lost 8 bases and 5 bases, in that order; junction bases with no gene match: 15. In germline, CDR1 is DFQATT, CDR2 SNEGSKA (reference sequence). The CDR3 contains 15 residues. CDR3 amino acids: CSSLRPGQGINEQYF. CDR3 sequence (DNA): TGCAGTTCACTCCGCCCGGGACAGGGGATTAACGAGCAGTACTTC.

The rearrangement joins TRBV20-1 to TRBJ1-1; perhaps TRBD1 as D (5 bases). The CDR3 is 15 amino acids. The V gene lost 0 bases and the J gene lost 1 base, with 12 bases spanning the gap. CDR1 is DFQATT and CDR2 is SNEGSKA in the germline V gene (reference sequence). The CDR3 DNA reads TGCAGTGCTAGAGATCGGAGGGGCGGGAACACTGAAGCTTTCTTT. This sequence encodes CSARDRRGGNTEAFF.

This clonotype was counted a few times. The chain carries TRBV29-1 and TRBJ2-3; 9 bases map to TRBD2. Germline trimming cut 8 bases from V and 4 bases from J; bases unmatched to any gene: 16. The CDR3 loop spans 16 amino acids. Germline lookup yields CDR1 SQVTM and CDR2 ANQGSEA. The CDR3 sequence is CSTAMGASGVADTQYF. The CDR3 DNA is TGCAGCACCGCCATGGGGGCTAGCGGGGTCGCAGATACGCAGTATTTT.

This clonotype was detected many times. The rearrangement joins TRBV7-2 to TRBJ2-5; unclear D gene. This CDR3 has 13 amino acids. CDR1 is SGHTA, CDR2 FQGNSA, per germline. V was clipped by 0 bases and J by 5 bases, with 7 bases between them. The CDR3 region is CASSLAARETQYF. CDR3 DNA: TGTGCCAGCAGCTTAGCAGCCAGGGAGACCCAGTACTTC.